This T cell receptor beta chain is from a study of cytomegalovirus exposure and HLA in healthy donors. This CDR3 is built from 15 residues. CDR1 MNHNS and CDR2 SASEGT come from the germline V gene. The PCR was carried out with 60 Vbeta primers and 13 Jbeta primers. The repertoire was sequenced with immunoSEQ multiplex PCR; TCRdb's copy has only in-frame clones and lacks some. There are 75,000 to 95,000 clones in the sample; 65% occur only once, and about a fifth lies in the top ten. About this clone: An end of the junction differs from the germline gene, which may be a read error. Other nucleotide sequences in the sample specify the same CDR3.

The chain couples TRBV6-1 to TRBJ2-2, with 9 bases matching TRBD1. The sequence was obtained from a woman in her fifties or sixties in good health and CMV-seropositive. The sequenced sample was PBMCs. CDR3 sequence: CASSANRGRIGELFF. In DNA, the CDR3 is TGTGCCAGCAGTGCTAACAGGGGGCGTATCGGGGAGCTGTTCTTT.